Detailed here is one TCR beta chain. This clone was recorded at least ten times. What antigen it recognizes has not been identified. Qualities for individual bases were not recorded, and no much larger clone is one base off. Trimming at the junction amounts to 4 bases on V and 3 bases on J, and the germline ends lie 6 bases apart. The germline V gene yields KGHSH for CDR1 and LQKENI for CDR2. The CDR3, from cysteine to phenylalanine, totals 12 residues. Here the CDR3 DNA is all that survives: 36 bases in frame from base 1. Libraries were built with PCR. The instrument was an Illumina HiSeq 4000. High-throughput sequencing was used to profile the CDR3 region of the TCR beta-chain in every patient. The study's processing was this. A classifier to discriminate distant-metastatic papillary thyroid cancer patients was built from CDR3 differences across clinicopathological groups. Repertoire diversity was assessed with the Shannon index, and tumor-blood repertoire similarity with the Morisita-Horn index. TCRdb reworked the public reads: Q25 trimming with fastp, MiXCR clone assembly, productive beta chains retained. The authors' filters were not applied to this entry. This sample has roughly 19,000 clones in its table, and about 20% of those were observed once. The ten largest clones add up to about 10% of the sample.

The source of the sample is a study of metastatic and nonmetastatic thyroid tumors (dated by TCRdb to about 2020). Looking at the study overall: Repertoires were compared across peripheral blood and tumor or nodule tissue samples from malignant and benign thyroid patients.

Before undergoing thyroid surgery, none of the patients had been given any kind of treatment. Using T-cell receptor beta sequencing, the study looked back at clinical samples from patients collected from about 2011 to 2018. The full study reports these points: In both blood and tumor samples, malignant tumors were reported to have significantly higher TCR beta diversity than benign nodules.

The chain was built from TRBV18 and TRBJ1-2, and TRBD1 may be the D gene, going by 5 matching bases. The receptor was derived from a male donor with papillary thyroid cancer or a benign thyroid nodule (not recorded which). Some clones in this sample may be carry-over from other donors' samples. Sequenced sample: tumor tissue. The CDR3 protein sequence reads: CASSRGDYGYTF. The sequenced DNA: TGTGCCAGCTCACGGGGGGACTATGGCTACACCTTC.